Each of the 29 T cell receptor beta chains below was sequenced from the same sample in a study of T cells in Graves' hyperthyroidism and ophthalmopathy (dated by TCRdb to the late 2010s). The receptor library was made with multiplex PCR. Sequenced using an Illumina HiSeq 2000. The TCR beta CDR3 regions were amplified from the RNA transcripts. The TCR CDR3 was subjected to a first round of RT-PCR using the HTBI primer set and the Qiagen OneStep RT-PCR kit. The public reads were run again by TCRdb, first through fastp at Q25 and then through MiXCR, and only productive beta chains were kept. When rows share a CDR3 protein, they turn into one entry using the most common DNA and genes. The sample table holds about 690,000 distinct CDR3 sequences, of which roughly 17% were seen once. The top ten clonotypes cover 15% of the sample. Sequencing used blood. These receptors originate from a man aged 50 to 60 with Graves' hyperthyroidism.

The table lists this clonotype with a count of one. This could be a read error, since a much larger clone is one nucleotide away. V and J are TRBV7-2 and TRBJ2-7; TRBD2 aligns across 12 bases. Germline CDR1 is SGHTA and CDR2 is FQGNSA. Trimming cost V 2 bases and J 9 bases; bases outside gene matches: 14. This CDR3 has 17 amino acids. CDR3 nucleotides: TGTGCCAGCAGCTTAATTTTTCTAGCGGGAGGGCTCGGCGGGCAGTACTTC. Residues: CASSLIFLAGGLGGQYF.

This chain connects TRBV6-1 to TRBJ2-2, with a possible D match to TRBD1 (5 bases). CDR3 length: 16 residues. CDR1 and CDR2 from the germline V gene are MNHNS and SASEGT. Trimming removed 6 bases from V and 4 bases from J, with 18 bases in between. The chain's CDR3 is CASSTDTPLPTGELFF. The CDR3 nucleotides read TGTGCCAGCAGCACGGACACACCACTACCCACCGGGGAGCTGTTTTTT.

This clonotype was recorded at least ten times. The chain combines TRBV12-3 or TRBV12-4 with TRBJ2-5; D call uncertain. The CDR3 runs 12 residues. Trimming took off 2 bases at V and 10 bases at J, with 11 bases between the two ends. The CDR3 loop reads CASSLRLMGQYF. For the CDR3, the DNA is TGTGCCAGCAGTTTACGTTTAATGGGCCAGTACTTC.

This clonotype showed up many times. The genes are TRBV12-3 or TRBV12-4 and TRBJ1-1; no clear D. V lost 1 base and J lost 3, with 18 bases in between. The CDR3 runs to 17 residues. CDR3 loop: CASSLVPRETPDTEAFF. The DNA of the CDR3 is TGTGCCAGCAGTTTAGTACCAAGAGAAACCCCGGACACTGAAGCTTTCTTT.

This clonotype was counted a few times. Here the CDR3 reads CASSDRTSGGYNEQFF. The CDR3 DNA reads TGTGCCAGCAGTGACCGGACTAGCGGCGGATACAATGAGCAGTTCTTC. The chain recombines TRBV6-4 with TRBJ2-1, with 10 bases that match TRBD2. The V gene end was trimmed by 2 bases and the J gene end by 4 bases; junction bases not matched to a gene: 5. Germline V gene data show CDR1 as MRHNA and CDR2 as SNTAGT. The CDR3 consists of 16 residues.

This clonotype was detected many times. CDR3 in DNA: TGTGCCAGCAGTGATGCGCGGAGTAGCACAGATACGCAGTATTTT. This translates into CASSDARSSTDTQYF. The chain joins TRBV2 to TRBJ2-3; D remains ambiguous. Germline V gene sequence: CDR1 SNHLY, CDR2 FYNNEI. The V and J ends lost 3 bases and 0 bases respectively, with 10 bases between them. This CDR3 contains 15 residues.

The chain combines TRBV7-9 with TRBJ2-5, with D possibly being TRBD1 or TRBD2 (5 bases each). The length of the CDR3 is 17 residues. V was pared by 4 bases and J by 1 base, with 19 bases between. CDR1 and CDR2 (germline): SEHNR, FQNEAQ (reference sequence). The CDR3 is CASSYGLGPTSQETQYF. CDR3 coding DNA: TGTGCCAGCAGCTATGGTCTGGGGCCTACTAGCCAAGAGACCCAGTACTTC.

The chain joins TRBV29-1 to TRBJ1-2; D call uncertain. Germline CDR1 and CDR2: SQVTM and ANQGSEA. V was trimmed by 0 bases and J by 13 bases, leaving 15 bases between them. This CDR3 region has 12 residues. The CDR3 loop is CSVEDFPEGFTF. Here the CDR3 DNA reads TGCAGCGTTGAAGATTTTCCGGAAGGTTTCACCTTC. Supplemented by reference TRBV29-1 and TRBJ1-2, the full variable domain reads SAVISQKPSRDICQRGTSLTIQCQVDSQVTMMFWYRQQPGQSLTLIATANQGSEATYESGFVIDKFPISRPNLTFSTLTVSNMSPEDSSIYLCSVEDFPEGFTFGSGTRLTVV.

This chain uses TRBV29-1 with TRBJ2-7; D unclear. V was pared by 5 bases and J by 2 bases, with 13 bases between. This CDR3 comprises 13 residues. The germline V gene has CDR1 SQVTM and CDR2 ANQGSEA. CDR3 nucleotide sequence: TGCAGCGTTCATACCACGACGGCCTACGAGCAGTACTTC. This encodes CSVHTTTAYEQYF.

At least ten counts were recorded for this clonotype. The chain couples TRBV24-1 to TRBJ1-1; TRBD1 agrees at 7 bases. V shed 11 bases, J shed 0 bases, and the junction held 5 bases outside the gene matches. The CDR3 runs 13 residues. The germline V gene encodes CDR1 KGHDR and CDR2 SFDVKD. This chain's CDR3 is CAIRDRLNTEAFF. CDR3 bases: TGTGCCATCCGGGACAGACTGAACACTGAAGCTTTCTTT.

This clonotype was counted only a few times. This may be a read error, as it is one base from a much larger clone. The rearrangement uses TRBV19 and TRBJ2-7; the D gene is possibly TRBD1 (6 bases). V was trimmed by 11 bases and J by 3 bases, leaving 26 bases between them. This CDR3 contains 16 residues. Germline loops: CDR1 LNHDA, CDR2 SQIVND (reference sequence). The CDR3 bases are TGTGCCGCATACAGCGCAGGCGGATCCAGGGGCTACGAGCAGTACTTC. Protein: CAAYSAGGSRGYEQYF.

This sequence joins TRBV4-1 and TRBJ2-1; possibly TRBD2 for D (6 bases). The germline V gene has CDR1 MGHRA and CDR2 YSYEKL. This CDR3 has 17 residues. V dropped 1 base and J dropped 0 bases, with 13 bases sitting between them. The CDR3 region is CASSQGLRGSSYNEQFF. CDR3 bases: TGCGCCAGCAGCCAAGGCTTGCGGGGTAGCTCCTACAATGAGCAGTTCTTC.

This chain links TRBV6-2 or TRBV6-3 with TRBJ2-1; no reliable D call. Per the germline V gene, CDR1 is MNHEY and CDR2 is SVGEGT. Between the trimmed V and J ends, which lost 2 bases and 1 base, there was a span of 9 bases. The CDR3 extends over 15 amino acids. CDR3 nucleotides: TGTGCCAGCAGTTACCACATCCCTTCCTACAATGAGCAGTTCTTC. This codes for CASSYHIPSYNEQFF.

This chain links TRBV20-1 with TRBJ2-5; maybe TRBD1 (5 bases). Trimming left V 0 bases short and J 4 bases short, with 15 bases between. Germline CDR1 DFQATT, CDR2 SNEGSKA (reference sequence). The CDR3 loop spans 15 amino acids. The CDR3 DNA sequence: TGCAGTGCTAGAGAAATAAGTCGCAGGGTAGAGACCCAGTACTTC. Its translation: CSAREISRRVETQYF.

At least ten counts were recorded for this clonotype. The chain is built from TRBV10-3 and TRBJ1-1, with 12 bases lining up with TRBD1. This CDR3 region has 15 residues. Per the germline V gene, CDR1 is ENHRY and CDR2 is SYGVKD. With 10 bases clipped from V and 5 bases from J, the junction kept 11 bases outside the gene matches. The CDR3 nucleotides read TGTGCCAGCTCCCGGGGACAGGGGGCGAGAACTGAAGCTTTCTTT. It codes for CASSRGQGARTEAFF.

The gene calls are TRBV24-1 and TRBJ2-3; D is unresolved. Trimming took off 5 bases at V and 0 bases at J, with 14 bases between the two ends. This CDR3 has 16 amino acids. Germline CDR1 and CDR2: KGHDR and SFDVKD. The CDR3 reads CATSVGEAPSTDTQYF. For the CDR3, the DNA is TGTGCCACCAGTGTAGGAGAAGCACCTAGCACAGATACGCAGTATTTT.

This clonotype was seen many times. The J gene is TRBJ2-1, the V gene TRBV14; 9 positions agree with TRBD1. V lost 1 base and J lost 3; bases outside the gene matches: 7. The CDR3 extends over 17 amino acids. Per the germline V gene, CDR1 is SGHDN and CDR2 is FVKESK. The CDR3 region is CASSQGWGQGFYNEQFF. Here the CDR3 DNA reads TGTGCCAGCAGCCAAGGATGGGGACAGGGTTTCTACAATGAGCAGTTCTTC.

V usage is TRBV7-9 and J usage is TRBJ2-3; a weak D match, TRBD2 (7 bases). There are 15 residues in the CDR3. CDR1 is SEHNR and CDR2 is FQNEAQ in the germline V gene (reference sequence). V dropped 5 bases and J dropped 4 bases, with 16 bases sitting between them. The CDR3: CASSPLEGGADTQYF. Here the CDR3 DNA reads TGTGCCAGCAGCCCCCTGGAGGGGGGGGCAGATACGCAGTATTTT.

The chain is built from TRBV19 and TRBJ1-2; 7 nucleotides line up with TRBD1. The V gene end was trimmed by 6 bases and the J gene end by 4 bases; junction bases not matched to a gene: 5. From germline, CDR1 is LNHDA and CDR2 SQIVND (reference sequence). The CDR3 is 13 amino acids. CDR3 loop: CASSRPGGYGYTF. The CDR3, as DNA: TGTGCCAGTAGCAGGCCAGGGGGCTATGGCTACACCTTC.

This clonotype was seen a single time. Possible read error: a much larger clone is one base away. The chain carries TRBV11-2 and TRBJ1-3; D ambiguous. The CDR3 contains 14 residues. Germline loops: CDR1 SGHAT, CDR2 FQNNGV. The CDR3 sequence is CATSLYSSGNTIYF. CDR3 nucleotide sequence: TGTGCCACCAGCTTATACTCGTCTGGAAACACCATATATTTT.

The gene calls are TRBV11-2 and TRBJ1-1, with 7 bases that match TRBD1. The CDR3 is made up of 13 amino acids. V was clipped by 5 bases and J by 5 bases; unmatched bases: 5. The germline V gene has CDR1 SGHAT and CDR2 FQNNGV. CDR3 protein: CASSEGAGTEAFF. CDR3 nucleotide sequence: TGTGCCAGCAGCGAGGGGGCTGGGACTGAAGCTTTCTTT.

The J gene is TRBJ1-2, the V gene TRBV20-1; no firm D call. The CDR3 is made up of 14 amino acids. The germline gives CDR1 DFQATT, CDR2 SNEGSKA (reference sequence). Trimming stripped 1 base from V and 1 base from J, with 10 bases between. The CDR3 sequence is CSARGPKSNYGYTF. CDR3 nucleotide sequence: TGCAGTGCTAGAGGACCGAAAAGTAACTATGGCTACACCTTC.

This clonotype was seen at least ten times. This sequence joins TRBV10-3 and TRBJ2-2; 10 bases fit TRBD2. J lost 5 bases, V lost 4 bases, and 4 bases had no gene match. Per germline, CDR1 ENHRY and CDR2 SYGVKD. CDR3 length equals 15 residues. The CDR3 sequence: CAISGLAGGTGELFF. The CDR3 nucleotides are TGTGCCATCAGTGGGTTAGCGGGAGGTACCGGGGAGCTGTTTTTT.

This clonotype was seen repeatedly, ten times or more. This chain connects TRBV24-1 to TRBJ1-4; D is uncertain. The CDR3 is 16 residues long. Germline-derived CDR1 and CDR2 are KGHDR and SFDVKD. Between the trimmed V and J ends, which lost 3 bases and 4 bases, there was a span of 14 bases. CDR3 sequence: CATSDPSGGDNEKLFF. Written as DNA, the CDR3 is TGTGCCACCAGTGATCCCTCAGGCGGAGATAATGAAAAACTGTTTTTT.

V usage is TRBV29-1 and J usage is TRBJ2-7, with 8 positions matching TRBD2. With 2 bases clipped from V and 4 bases from J, the junction kept 10 bases outside the gene matches. The germline gives CDR1 SQVTM, CDR2 ANQGSEA. The CDR3 covers 15 residues. This CDR3 reads CSVELREANRYEQYF. The DNA for the CDR3 is TGCAGCGTTGAACTGCGGGAGGCAAACCGGTACGAGCAGTACTTC.

As for this clonotype: Since a much larger clone is just one base distant, this may be a read error. This chain connects TRBV6-2 or TRBV6-3 to TRBJ2-1, with TRBD1 matching 8 bases. Germline values: CDR1 MNHEY, CDR2 SVGEGT. The CDR3 covers 14 residues. J was trimmed by 4 bases and V by 9 bases; bases with no gene match: 8. The chain's CDR3 is CARSGQGLYNEQFF. CDR3 DNA sequence: TGTGCCAGAAGTGGACAGGGCCTATACAATGAGCAGTTCTTC.

This chain uses TRBV28 with TRBJ1-5; 9 bases align to TRBD1. The CDR3 runs to 15 residues. The germline CDR1 and CDR2 sequences are MDHEN and SYDVKM. V trimming: 3 bases; J trimming: 6 bases; junction bases outside the gene matches: 6. The CDR3 DNA reads as TGTGCCAGCAGTTTGGGGGACAGGGAGATTCAGCCCCAGCATTTT. This sequence encodes CASSLGDREIQPQHF.

This clonotype was counted at least ten times. This chain uses TRBV12-3 or TRBV12-4 with TRBJ2-7; no clear D. This CDR3 is 12 amino acids long. V lost 5 bases to trimming and J lost 2 bases, with 7 bases between them. The CDR3 DNA reads as TGTGCCAGCAGTAATACCCCCTACGAGCAGTACTTC. Amino acids: CASSNTPYEQYF.

DNA of the CDR3: TGTGCCAGCAGCCAAGTAGGGGCGGGAGGGCCAGGAGAGGCCAAAAACATTCAGTACTTC. Translation gives CASSQVGAGGPGEAKNIQYF. The chain employs TRBV11-1 and TRBJ2-4; 9 bases map to TRBD2. CDR3 length equals 20 residues. The V and J ends lost 5 bases and 1 base, in that order; junction bases with no gene match: 18. Germline CDR1 SGHAT, CDR2 FQDESV (reference sequence).